The 20 T cell receptor beta chains below come from one sample, sequenced in a study of cytomegalovirus exposure and HLA in healthy donors. The PCR was carried out with 60 Vbeta primers and 13 Jbeta primers. Libraries were prepared by immunoSEQ multiplex PCR; TCRdb keeps only in-frame clonotypes and omits some of them. The repertoire holds about 120,000 clones, over 60% seen once, with 3.5% to 4% in the top ten. The sequenced sample was PBMCs. The receptors shown here come from a human donor in good health.

The chain joins TRBV6-5 to TRBJ2-7; 7 bases fit TRBD2. This CDR3 region has 13 residues. With V trimmed by 7 bases and J by 2 bases, 5 bases remained unmatched. The germline gives CDR1 MNHEY, CDR2 SVGAGI. CDR3 amino acids: CASKVGRAYEQYF. Here the CDR3 DNA reads TGTGCCAGCAAGGTGGGGAGGGCCTACGAGCAGTACTTC.

This clone was recorded only once. CDR3 loop: CASTRTISGGDTDTQYF. The CDR3 nucleotides read TGCGCCAGCACCCGGACCATCAGCGGGGGGGACACAGATACGCAGTATTTT. This chain links TRBV5-1 with TRBJ2-3; TRBD2 matches 10 bases. The V and J ends lost 6 bases and 2 bases, in that order; junction bases with no gene match: 12. The CDR3 runs 17 residues. Germline loops: CDR1 SGHRS, CDR2 YFSETQ.

The chain has TRBV10-2 and TRBJ2-5; a possible D gene is TRBD1 (6 bases). V gave up 10 bases and J gave up 3 bases, with 21 bases separating them. From germline, CDR1 is WSHSY and CDR2 SAAADI. This CDR3 spans 15 amino acids. CDR3 protein: CATRGERTDKETQYF. The DNA for the CDR3 is TGCGCCACCCGAGGGGAAAGGACAGATAAAGAGACCCAGTACTTC.

CDR3 in DNA: TGTGCCAGCAGTCCTGACGGAGACTATGGCTACACCTTC. This sequence encodes CASSPDGDYGYTF. The rearrangement uses TRBV6-1 and TRBJ1-2; D remains ambiguous. Germline V lookup: CDR1 MNHNS, CDR2 SASEGT. Trimming cost V 5 bases and J 3 bases, with 10 bases left between them. The CDR3 spans 13 residues.

The chain joins TRBV1 to TRBJ2-5; the listed D gene, TRBD1, was not tested against the DNA. TRBV1 is designated a pseudogene. The CDR3 sequence is 15 residues long. The CDR3: CTSNLDRSTQETQYF. CDR3 DNA: TGCACCAGCAACCTGGACAGATCGACACAAGAGACCCAGTACTTC.

In its sample, this clone was seen once. The chain recombines TRBV28 with TRBJ1-1, with no clear D. The germline gives CDR1 MDHEN, CDR2 SYDVKM. This CDR3 region has 15 residues. Trimming removed 3 bases at V and 10 bases at J, with 21 bases between. CDR3 nucleotides: TGTGCCAGCAGTTTCCGGTCCTCGCATAAGTTGGTAGCTTTCTTT. As protein: CASSFRSSHKLVAFF.

V gene TRBV4-2 combines with J gene TRBJ2-3; 11 nucleotides agree with TRBD2. The length of the CDR3 is 16 residues. J gave up 4 bases and V 0 bases, and 3 bases lay outside the gene matches. Germline V gene data show CDR1 as LGHNA and CDR2 as YNFKEQ. CDR3 nucleotides: TGTGCCAGCAGCCAAGATCTGACTAGCGGGGCAGATACGCAGTATTTT. Amino acid sequence: CASSQDLTSGADTQYF.

V usage is TRBV6-5 and J usage is TRBJ1-5, with D perhaps matching TRBD1 (6 bases). Germline V CDR1 and CDR2: MNHEY, SVGAGI. Trimming pared 5 bases from V and 2 bases from J, leaving 13 bases between. CDR3 size: 15 residues. CDR3 loop: CASSTGQLGNQPQHF. The CDR3 coding sequence is TGTGCCAGCAGTACAGGACAGTTGGGCAATCAGCCCCAGCATTTT.

J is TRBJ1-2 and V is TRBV4-1; 9 bases are a match to TRBD1. The CDR3 is made up of 17 amino acids. Germline values: CDR1 MGHRA, CDR2 YSYEKL. Trimming removed 0 bases from V and 4 bases from J; junction bases left unmatched: 9. This CDR3 is CASSQEPQGAHLYGYTF. Here the CDR3 DNA reads TGCGCCAGCAGCCAAGAGCCACAGGGGGCGCATCTCTATGGCTACACCTTC.

The CDR3 is CASSVGGLLYEQYF. In DNA form, the CDR3 reads TGTGCCAGCAGTGTTGGTGGACTTCTCTACGAGCAGTACTTC. The rearrangement links TRBV6-5 to TRBJ2-7; tentatively, D is TRBD2 (5 bases). Germline CDR1 reads MNHEY; CDR2 reads SVGAGI. The CDR3 loop spans 14 amino acids. V was cut by 5 bases and J by 3 bases, with 14 bases left in between.

V usage is TRBV7-9 and J usage is TRBJ2-7, with 7 bases aligning to TRBD1. The germline V gene encodes CDR1 SEHNR and CDR2 FQNEAQ (reference sequence). The CDR3 extends over 14 amino acids. Unmatched junction bases numbered 5, after V lost 0 bases and J lost 6 bases. The CDR3 loop is CASSLARQGGEQYF. CDR3 coding DNA: TGTGCCAGCAGCTTAGCGCGACAGGGTGGCGAGCAGTACTTC.

V gene TRBV6-6 combines with J gene TRBJ1-1; 9 bases are shared with TRBD1. CDR1 and CDR2 from the germline V gene are MNHNY and SVGAGI (reference sequence). Losses at the gene ends were 0 bases for V and 7 bases for J; bases not matched to a gene: 3. This CDR3 contains 14 residues. The CDR3: CASSYSGQGGEAFF. CDR3 in DNA: TGTGCCAGCAGTTACTCGGGACAGGGCGGTGAAGCTTTCTTT.

The V call is TRBV14, the J call TRBJ1-2; the D gene is possibly TRBD1 (6 bases). Germline V CDR1 and CDR2: SGHDN, FVKESK. This CDR3 spans 16 amino acids. Deletions cut 0 bases from V and 4 bases from J, with 15 bases between. CDR3 sequence: CASSQDTPTGFYGYTF. In DNA, the CDR3 is TGTGCCAGCAGCCAAGATACCCCCACAGGGTTCTATGGCTACACCTTC.

The gene calls are TRBV5-1 and TRBJ2-7; the D gene is possibly TRBD2 (5 bases). This CDR3 spans 12 amino acids. Germline CDR1 and CDR2: SGHRS and YFSETQ. The V end was cut by 7 bases, the J end by 2 bases, with 10 bases between. Written as DNA, the CDR3 is TGCGCCAGCCGGGATCAAGCCTACGAGCAGTACTTC. Encoded protein: CASRDQAYEQYF.

This sequence joins TRBV15 and TRBJ2-5; the D gene is possibly TRBD1 (5 bases). There are 15 residues in the CDR3. CDR1 is LNHNV and CDR2 is YYDKDF in the germline V gene (reference sequence). V lost 1 base, J lost 2 bases, and 11 bases lay in between. The CDR3 nucleotides read TGTGCCACCAGCAGAGGTGACAGACCTCAAGAGACCCAGTACTTC. This gives the protein CATSRGDRPQETQYF.

The CDR3 DNA is TGTGCCAGCAGCTTTAGTCAGGGGGACGGCTATGGCTACACCTTC. It encodes CASSFSQGDGYGYTF. J is TRBJ1-2 and V is TRBV9; 7 bases map to TRBD1. J lost 4 bases, V lost 4 bases, and 10 bases had no gene match. CDR1 and CDR2 from the germline V gene are SGDLS and YYNGEE. The CDR3 covers 15 residues. The complete variable domain, with remaining parts taken from reference TRBV9 and TRBJ1-2, reads DSGVTQTPKHLITATGQRVTLRCSPRSGDLSVYWYQQSLDQGLQFLIQYYNGEERAKGNILERFSAQQFPDLHSELNLSSLELGDSALYFCASSFSQGDGYGYTFGSGTRLTVV.

The rearrangement joins TRBV6-5 to TRBJ1-1, with 8 bases lining up with TRBD1. CDR1 and CDR2 from the germline V gene are MNHEY and SVGAGI. Germline trimming cut 0 bases from V and 2 bases from J; bases unmatched to any gene: 5. The CDR3 spans 16 residues. CDR3 in amino acids: CASSYSAGGLNTEAFF. CDR3 nucleotide sequence: TGTGCCAGCAGTTACTCGGCAGGGGGCCTTAACACTGAAGCTTTCTTT.

The chain links TRBV27 to TRBJ1-4, with TRBD1 matching 8 bases. This CDR3 contains 15 residues. With 8 bases clipped from V and 5 bases from J, the junction kept 10 bases outside the gene matches. Germline V lookup: CDR1 MNHEY, CDR2 SMNVEV (reference sequence). DNA for the CDR3: TGTGCCAGCGCCTCCGGTGGGACAGGCAATGAAAAACTGTTTTTT. This translates into CASASGGTGNEKLFF.

In its sample, this clone was seen a few times. This sequence joins TRBV27 and TRBJ1-2, with 8 positions matching TRBD1. V lost 5 bases, J lost 11 bases, and 16 bases stayed unmatched. CDR3 length: 15 amino acids. Germline V gives CDR1 MNHEY, CDR2 SMNVEV (reference sequence). The CDR3 region is CASSPRQGASLGYTF. The CDR3 region has the DNA TGTGCCAGCAGTCCGCGGCAGGGGGCGTCTTTGGGTTACACCTTC.

This clone has just one count. This chain joins TRBV2 and TRBJ1-5; 7 positions match TRBD1. With V trimmed by 11 bases and J by 5 bases, 9 bases remained unmatched. The CDR3 runs to 13 residues. The V gene's germline CDR1 is SNHLY and CDR2 FYNNEI. CDR3 nucleotide sequence: TGTGCCGCACAGGGGCGTGAGGATCAGCCCCAGCATTTT. Its translation is CAAQGREDQPQHF.